This TCR beta chain is from a study of control samples from healthy donors and cancer patients. Repertoires were generated with immunoSEQ multiplex PCR, while TCRdb's copy carries only in-frame clones and drops some. The sample has roughly 24,000 clones; around 83% are singletons. The length of the CDR3 is 14 residues. V dropped 6 bases and J dropped 8; count of bases not matched to a gene: 12. Germline V gene data show CDR1 as KGHSH and CDR2 as LQKENI. Sequenced input: PBMCs. The sequence was obtained from a man between 60 and 75 years old with colorectal cancer. The chain uses TRBV18 and TRBJ1-2, with TRBD1 identical over 7 bases. The CDR3 region has the DNA TGTGCCAGCTCCCCCTACAGGGGAGAAGAAGGCTACACCTTC. Residues: CASSPYRGEEGYTF. Complete variable domain (other parts from reference TRBV18 and TRBJ1-2): NAGVMQNPRHLVRRRGQEARLRCSPMKGHSHVYWYRQLPEEGLKFMVYLQKENIIDESGMPKERFSAEFPKEGPSILRIQQVVRGDSAAYFCASSPYRGEEGYTFGSGTRLTVV.